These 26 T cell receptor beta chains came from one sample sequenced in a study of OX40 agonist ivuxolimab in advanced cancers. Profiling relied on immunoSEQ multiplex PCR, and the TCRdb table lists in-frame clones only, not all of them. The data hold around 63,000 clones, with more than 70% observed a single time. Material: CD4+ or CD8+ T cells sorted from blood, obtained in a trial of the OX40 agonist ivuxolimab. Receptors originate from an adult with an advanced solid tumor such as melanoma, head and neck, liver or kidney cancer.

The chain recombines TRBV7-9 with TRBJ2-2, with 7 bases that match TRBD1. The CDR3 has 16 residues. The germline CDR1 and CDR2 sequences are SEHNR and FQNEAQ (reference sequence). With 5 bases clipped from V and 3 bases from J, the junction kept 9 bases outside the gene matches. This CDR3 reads CASSPRDRTYTGELFF. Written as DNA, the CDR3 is TGTGCCAGCAGCCCGAGGGACAGAACGTACACCGGGGAGCTGTTTTTT.

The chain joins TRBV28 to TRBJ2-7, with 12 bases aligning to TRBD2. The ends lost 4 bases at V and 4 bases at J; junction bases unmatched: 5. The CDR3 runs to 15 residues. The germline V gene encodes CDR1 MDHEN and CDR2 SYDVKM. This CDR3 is CASSSQTSGSYEQYF. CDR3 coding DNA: TGTGCCAGCAGTTCTCAGACTAGCGGGAGTTACGAGCAGTACTTC.

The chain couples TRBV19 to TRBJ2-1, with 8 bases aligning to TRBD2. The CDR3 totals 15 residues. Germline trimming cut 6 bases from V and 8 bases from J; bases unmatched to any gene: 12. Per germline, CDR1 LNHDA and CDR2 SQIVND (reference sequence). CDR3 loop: CASRTGLARSDEQFF. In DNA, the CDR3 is TGTGCCAGTAGGACAGGACTAGCTCGTTCGGATGAGCAGTTCTTC.

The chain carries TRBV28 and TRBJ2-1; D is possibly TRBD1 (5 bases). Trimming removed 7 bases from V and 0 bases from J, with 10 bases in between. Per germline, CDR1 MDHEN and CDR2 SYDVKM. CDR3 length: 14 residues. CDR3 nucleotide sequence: TGTGCCAGCATAAAGGGGTTCTCCTACAATGAGCAGTTCTTC. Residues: CASIKGFSYNEQFF.

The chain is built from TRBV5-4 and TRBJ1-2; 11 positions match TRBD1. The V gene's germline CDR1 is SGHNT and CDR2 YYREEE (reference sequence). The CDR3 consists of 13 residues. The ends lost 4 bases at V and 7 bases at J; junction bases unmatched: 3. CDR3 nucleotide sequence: TGTGCCAGCAGCGTGGGACAGGGGGTTGGCTACACCTTC. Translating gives CASSVGQGVGYTF.

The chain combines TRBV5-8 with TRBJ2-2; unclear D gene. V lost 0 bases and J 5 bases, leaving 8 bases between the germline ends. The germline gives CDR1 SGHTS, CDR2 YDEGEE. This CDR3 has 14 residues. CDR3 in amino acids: CASSLGLQTGELFF. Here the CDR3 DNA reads TGTGCCAGCAGCTTGGGACTCCAAACCGGGGAGCTGTTTTTT.

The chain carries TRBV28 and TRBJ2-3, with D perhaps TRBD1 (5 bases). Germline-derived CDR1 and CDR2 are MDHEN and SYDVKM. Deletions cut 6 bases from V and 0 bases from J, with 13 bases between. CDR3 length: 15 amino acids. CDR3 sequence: CASRAAWGSTDTQYF. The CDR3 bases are TGTGCCAGCAGGGCCGCTTGGGGCAGCACAGATACGCAGTATTTT.

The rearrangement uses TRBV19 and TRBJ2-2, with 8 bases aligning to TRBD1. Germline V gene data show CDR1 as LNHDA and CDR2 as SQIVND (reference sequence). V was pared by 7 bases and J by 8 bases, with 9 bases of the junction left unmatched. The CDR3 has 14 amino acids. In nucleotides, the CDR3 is TGTGCCAGTACCTCGGACAGGGCGTCAGGGGAGCTGTTTTTT. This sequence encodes CASTSDRASGELFF.

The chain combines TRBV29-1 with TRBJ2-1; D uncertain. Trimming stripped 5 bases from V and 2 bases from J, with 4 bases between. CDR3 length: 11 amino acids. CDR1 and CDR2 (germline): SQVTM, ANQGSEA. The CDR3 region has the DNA TGCAGCGTTCTGACCTACAATGAGCAGTTCTTC. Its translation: CSVLTYNEQFF.

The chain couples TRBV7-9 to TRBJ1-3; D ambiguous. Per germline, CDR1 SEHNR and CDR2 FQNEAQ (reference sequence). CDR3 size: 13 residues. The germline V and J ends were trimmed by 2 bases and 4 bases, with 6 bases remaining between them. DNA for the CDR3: TGTGCCAGCAGCTTAAGTGGGGGAAACACCATATATTTT. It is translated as CASSLSGGNTIYF.

The CDR3 sequence: CASSYRGPEQYF. CDR3 DNA sequence: TGCGCCAGCAGTTACAGGGGGCCCGAGCAGTACTTC. This chain links TRBV5-1 with TRBJ2-7; TRBD1 agrees at 9 bases. This CDR3 is built from 12 residues. Germline V gene lookup returns CDR1 SGHRS and CDR2 YFSETQ. Germline trimming cut 5 bases from V and 6 bases from J; bases unmatched to any gene: 3.

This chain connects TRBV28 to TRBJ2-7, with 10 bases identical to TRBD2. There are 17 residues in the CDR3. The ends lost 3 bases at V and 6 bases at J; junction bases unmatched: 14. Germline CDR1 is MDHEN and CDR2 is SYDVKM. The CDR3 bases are TGTGCCAGCAGTTTCAGTCATAGCGGGAGGCCCCGGCTCGAGCAGTACTTC. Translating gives CASSFSHSGRPRLEQYF.

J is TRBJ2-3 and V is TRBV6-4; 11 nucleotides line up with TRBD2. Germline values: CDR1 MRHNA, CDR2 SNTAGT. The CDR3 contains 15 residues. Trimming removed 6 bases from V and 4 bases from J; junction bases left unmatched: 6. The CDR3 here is CASSRLAGGADTQYF. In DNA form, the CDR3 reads TGTGCCAGCAGCCGTCTAGCGGGAGGTGCAGATACGCAGTATTTT.

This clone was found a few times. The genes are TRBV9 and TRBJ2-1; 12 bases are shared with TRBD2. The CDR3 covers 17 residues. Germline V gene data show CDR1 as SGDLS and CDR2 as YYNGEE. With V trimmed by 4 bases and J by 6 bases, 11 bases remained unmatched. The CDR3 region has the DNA TGTGCCAGCAGCACCCGACGGCTAGCGGGAGGGCCCAATGAGCAGTTCTTC. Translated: CASSTRRLAGGPNEQFF.

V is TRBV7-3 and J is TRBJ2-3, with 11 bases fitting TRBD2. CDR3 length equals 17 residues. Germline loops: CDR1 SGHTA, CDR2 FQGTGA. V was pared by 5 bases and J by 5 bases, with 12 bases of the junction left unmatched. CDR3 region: CASSRDVTSGARDTQYF. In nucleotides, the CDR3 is TGTGCCAGCAGCCGCGATGTGACTAGCGGGGCCCGAGATACGCAGTATTTT.

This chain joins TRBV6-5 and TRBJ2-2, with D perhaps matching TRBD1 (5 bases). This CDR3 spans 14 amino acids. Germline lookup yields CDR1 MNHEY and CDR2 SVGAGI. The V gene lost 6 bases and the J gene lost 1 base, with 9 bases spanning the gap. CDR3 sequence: CASRNDRNTGELFF. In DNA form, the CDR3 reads TGTGCCAGCAGAAACGACAGGAACACCGGGGAGCTGTTTTTT.

CDR3 protein: CASKFSAGGYTF. The CDR3 nucleotides read TGTGCCAGCAAGTTTTCGGCAGGCGGCTACACCTTC. The chain employs TRBV27 and TRBJ1-2; no definite D call. Deletions cut 7 bases from V and 8 bases from J, with 14 bases between. There are 12 residues in the CDR3. The germline V gene has CDR1 MNHEY and CDR2 SMNVEV (reference sequence).

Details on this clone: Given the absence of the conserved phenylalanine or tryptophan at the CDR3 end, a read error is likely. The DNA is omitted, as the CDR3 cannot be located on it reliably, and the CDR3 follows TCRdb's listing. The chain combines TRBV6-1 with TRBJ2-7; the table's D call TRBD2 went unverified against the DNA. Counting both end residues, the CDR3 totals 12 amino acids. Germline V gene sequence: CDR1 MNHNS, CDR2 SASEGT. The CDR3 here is CASSEELPHPFG.

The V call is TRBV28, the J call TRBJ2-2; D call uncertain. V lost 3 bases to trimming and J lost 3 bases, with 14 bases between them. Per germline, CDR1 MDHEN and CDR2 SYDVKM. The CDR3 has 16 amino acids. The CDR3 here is CASSFGPGSHTGELFF. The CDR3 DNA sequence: TGTGCCAGCAGTTTTGGGCCGGGTTCCCACACCGGGGAGCTGTTTTTT.

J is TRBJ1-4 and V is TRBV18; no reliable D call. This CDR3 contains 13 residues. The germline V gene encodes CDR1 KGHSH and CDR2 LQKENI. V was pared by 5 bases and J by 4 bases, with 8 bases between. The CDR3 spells CASSRDHNEKLFF. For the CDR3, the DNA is TGTGCCAGCTCAAGAGATCATAATGAAAAACTGTTTTTT.

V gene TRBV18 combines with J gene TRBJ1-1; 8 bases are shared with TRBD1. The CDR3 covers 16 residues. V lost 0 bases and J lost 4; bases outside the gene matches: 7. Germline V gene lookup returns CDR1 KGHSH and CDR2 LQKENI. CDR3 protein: CASSPPNQGAPTEAFF. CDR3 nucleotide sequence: TGTGCCAGCTCACCACCAAACCAGGGGGCGCCCACTGAAGCTTTCTTT.

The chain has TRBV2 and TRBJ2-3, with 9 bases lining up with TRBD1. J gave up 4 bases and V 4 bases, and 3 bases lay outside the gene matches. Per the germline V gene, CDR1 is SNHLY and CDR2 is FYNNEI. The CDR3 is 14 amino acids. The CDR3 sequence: CASSGQGGADTQYF. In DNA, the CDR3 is TGTGCCAGCAGTGGACAGGGGGGGGCAGATACGCAGTATTTT.

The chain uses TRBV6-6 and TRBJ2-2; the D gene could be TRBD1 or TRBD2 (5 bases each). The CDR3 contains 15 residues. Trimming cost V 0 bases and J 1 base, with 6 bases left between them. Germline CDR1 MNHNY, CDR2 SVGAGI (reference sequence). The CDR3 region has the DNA TGTGCCAGCAGTTACTCTGGGGGGAACACCGGGGAGCTGTTTTTT. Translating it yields CASSYSGGNTGELFF.

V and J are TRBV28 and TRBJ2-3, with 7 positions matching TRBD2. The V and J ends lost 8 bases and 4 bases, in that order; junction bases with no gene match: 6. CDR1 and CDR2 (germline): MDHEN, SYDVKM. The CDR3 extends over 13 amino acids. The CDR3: CASGEGTADTQYF. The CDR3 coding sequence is TGTGCCAGCGGGGAGGGGACGGCAGATACGCAGTATTTT.

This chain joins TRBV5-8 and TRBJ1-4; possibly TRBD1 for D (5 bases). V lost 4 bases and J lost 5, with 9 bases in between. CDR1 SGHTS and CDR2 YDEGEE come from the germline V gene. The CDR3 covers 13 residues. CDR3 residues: CASSGQGNEKLFF. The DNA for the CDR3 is TGTGCCAGCAGCGGTCAGGGAAATGAAAAACTGTTTTTT.

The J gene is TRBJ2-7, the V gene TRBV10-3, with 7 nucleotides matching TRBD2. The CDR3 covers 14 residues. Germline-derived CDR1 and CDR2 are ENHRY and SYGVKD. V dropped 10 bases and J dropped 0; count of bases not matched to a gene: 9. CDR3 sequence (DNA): TGTGCCACCTCGGGGGGACCGACCTCCTACGAGCAGTACTTC. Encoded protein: CATSGGPTSYEQYF.